This entry describes one T cell receptor (beta chain). Its specificity is unknown. The sample is drawn from a study of cytomegalovirus exposure and HLA in healthy donors. Study details: The study's early data release held some 85 million unique TCRs from HLA-typed donors.

V dropped 5 bases and J dropped 5 bases, with 16 bases sitting between them. This CDR3 spans 14 amino acids. From germline, CDR1 is SEHNR and CDR2 FQNEAQ (reference sequence). Study-wide results and limits: Rare sequences made up most TCRs, while some public TCRs were found in many donors. The study reported that TCR beta sequences accurately predicted HLA-A and HLA-B alleles in most subjects. For TCR beta chains, V- and J-gene trimming was later linked to a missense DCLRE1C variant.

Vbeta (60) and Jbeta (13) primers were used in the PCR. Only in-frame clones appear in the TCRdb table, and some are missing; sequencing was by immunoSEQ multiplex PCR. The table has 35,000 to 50,000 clones, roughly 77% seen once. The origin of this receptor is a man between 25 and 39 years old in good health and CMV-seronegative. Sequencing used PBMCs. The chain links TRBV7-9 to TRBJ2-7, with D possibly being TRBD1 (5 bases). CDR3 nucleotides: TGTGCCAGCAGCCAAACCCCGACAGAAGACGAGCAGTACTTC. Its translation: CASSQTPTEDEQYF.